The entry that follows covers one TCR beta chain sequence. Its antigen remains undetermined. It has no much larger one-base neighbor in the sample; base qualities were not kept. The sample is drawn from a study of blood T cell repertoires in COVID-19 (dated by TCRdb to 2018 to 2020). Some background on the complete study: Collaborator samples came from the United States, Italy and Spain and covered acute and convalescent phases of COVID-19. Deeply sampled blood TCRbeta repertoires from subjects exposed to, actively infected with, or recovered from COVID-19 were included in the dataset. The prospective study material was composed of cDNA or gDNA derived from T cells, B-cell-depleted T cells, or PBMCs. Where available, HLA class I and class II types were taken from metadata supplied by the sample provider and were not determined by assay-based typing. Samples came from the ongoing ImmuneRACE study (first 160 participants) plus 1,254 subjects from 6 global collaborators. Sample metadata almost always included a de-identified subject ID, COVID-19 status, age in years and sex. The repertoires were released in a freely available public database intended as a resource for research on the immune response to SARS-CoV-2.

The germline V gene specifies MGHRA as CDR1 and YSYEKL as CDR2. At the junction V is shortened by 0 bases and J by 8 bases, with 13 bases in between. The CDR3 numbers 15 residues from cysteine through phenylalanine. The retained sequence is limited to the CDR3, 45 bases, with the frame set at the first base. The immunoSEQ Assay, a bias-controlled multiplex PCR, was used to amplify TCRbeta CDR3 regions from genomic DNA. As for the authors' bioinformatics: Nucleated cell counts per sample were estimated from amplification of reference gene primers within the assay. Sequence reads were collapsed and filtered to measure the absolute abundance of every unique TCRbeta CDR3 rearrangement. For each sample, productive Simpson clonality was calculated as the square root of Simpson's diversity index across productive rearrangements. TCRdb mirrors the immuneACCESS table, restricted to in-frame sequences. Some clones are absent from its copies; in checked studies, under half trace to an unresolved V gene, and the reason for the others is unknown. The V and J calls and the clone size are those of that table, but D and trimming were determined from the DNA. The table for this sample lists about 150,000 clones; 75% to 85% of them were counted only once. The top ten hold roughly 8.4% of the sample.

Results the study describes overall, beyond this receptor: Clinical and demographic metadata were provided uncurated, with the amount varying by source and participant.

Each collaborating institution followed its own protocols to collect whole blood in K2EDTA tubes. For TCRbeta analysis, collaborator samples were shipped as frozen whole blood, as isolated PBMCs, or as DNA extracted from either sample type. The V and J segments used are TRBV4-1 and TRBJ1-4, with TRBD1 as a weak D call on 5 bases. The sample taken for sequencing was peripheral blood. The sequence derives from a human donor with acute or convalescent COVID-19. The donor label of this sample is uncertain. The DNA is TGCGCCAGCAGCCAAGATCCGCGGGACGAGGAAAAACTGTTTTTT. Translation gives CASSQDPRDEEKLFF.